The 21 T cell receptor beta chains below were found in one sample sequenced in a study of blood T cell repertoires in COVID-19. Sequencing used immunoSEQ multiplex PCR; TCRdb keeps in-frame clones, though not all of them. The repertoire holds around 310,000 clones, with roughly 90% as singletons. Sequenced input: PBMCs or T cells enriched from blood (not recorded which). All receptors come from a young woman who had recovered from COVID-19.

This chain links TRBV4-1 with TRBJ2-7, with D possibly being TRBD1 (6 bases). Germline CDR1 reads MGHRA; CDR2 reads YSYEKL. V was pared by 1 base and J by 6 bases, with 16 bases between. The CDR3 runs to 15 residues. CDR3 amino acids: CASSQGPIGGIEQYF. CDR3 sequence (DNA): TGCGCCAGCAGCCAAGGTCCAATAGGGGGAATCGAGCAGTACTTC.

The chain uses TRBV6-5 and TRBJ1-2; possibly TRBD1 for D (6 bases). CDR1 MNHEY and CDR2 SVGAGI come from the germline V gene. The length of the CDR3 is 15 residues. The ends were cut back, 5 bases at V and 4 bases at J, with 17 bases in the middle. The CDR3 coding sequence is TGTGCCAGCAGTCCCCCCCCAGGGGATGGCTATGGCTACACCTTC. Encoded protein: CASSPPPGDGYGYTF.

The J gene is TRBJ2-2, the V gene TRBV7-2, with D unresolved. The CDR3 has 15 residues. Germline CDR1 and CDR2: SGHTA and FQGNSA. The V end was cut by 5 bases, the J end by 2 bases, with 12 bases between. The chain's CDR3 is CASSMTGSNTGELFF. In DNA, the CDR3 is TGTGCCAGCAGCATGACCGGGTCAAACACCGGGGAGCTGTTTTTT.

The J gene is TRBJ2-3, the V gene TRBV11-1, with 9 nucleotides matching TRBD1. This CDR3 has 16 amino acids. Germline CDR1 reads SGHAT; CDR2 reads FQDESV (reference sequence). J gave up 4 bases and V 4 bases, and 9 bases lay outside the gene matches. The CDR3 protein is CASSSLPGQGSDTQYF. As DNA, the CDR3 is TGTGCCAGCAGCTCACTACCGGGACAGGGATCAGATACGCAGTATTTT.

In its sample, this clone was seen a few times. This chain joins TRBV10-1 and TRBJ1-1; 8 positions match TRBD1. The CDR3 sequence is 15 residues long. CDR1 is WNHNN, CDR2 SYGVQD, per germline (reference sequence). With 9 bases clipped from V and 1 base from J, the junction kept 10 bases outside the gene matches. CDR3: CASPPGQVKNTEAFF. CDR3 nucleotides: TGCGCCAGTCCGCCGGGACAGGTTAAGAACACTGAAGCTTTCTTT.

The chain employs TRBV19 and TRBJ2-2, with 7 bases fitting TRBD1. CDR1 and CDR2 (germline): LNHDA, SQIVND (reference sequence). This CDR3 has 13 amino acids. The V segment lost 5 bases and the J segment 7 bases; nucleotides outside the gene matches: 4. CDR3 amino acids: CASSLQGDGELFF. Written as DNA, the CDR3 is TGTGCCAGTAGTCTCCAGGGGGACGGGGAGCTGTTTTTT.

V and J are TRBV30 and TRBJ1-5; possibly TRBD1 for D (5 bases). The CDR3 has 15 residues. The V and J ends lost 0 bases and 4 bases respectively, with 13 bases between them. The germline gives CDR1 GTSNPN, CDR2 SVGIG (reference sequence). CDR3 loop: CAWSVGQGGNQPQHF. CDR3 in DNA: TGTGCCTGGAGTGTGGGTCAGGGAGGAAATCAGCCCCAGCATTTT.

The V call is TRBV3-1 (or the pseudogene TRBV3-2), the J call TRBJ2-1, with TRBD2 matching over 8 bases. Germline V CDR1 and CDR2: LGHDT, YNNKEL (reference sequence). J was trimmed by 8 bases and V by 3 bases; bases with no gene match: 9. There are 15 residues in the CDR3. This chain's CDR3 is CASSHAGGPKDEQFF. CDR3 bases: TGTGCCAGCAGCCATGCGGGAGGCCCTAAGGATGAGCAGTTCTTC.

The count of this clone is one. V and J are TRBV5-4 and TRBJ1-1; TRBD1 agrees at 7 bases. Germline-derived CDR1 and CDR2 are SGHNT and YYREEE (reference sequence). V dropped 1 base and J dropped 1; count of bases not matched to a gene: 1. This CDR3 has 14 residues. Written as DNA, the CDR3 is TGTGCCAGCAGCTTGACAGGGGAGAACACTGAAGCTTTCTTT. Translation: CASSLTGENTEAFF.

A few counts support this clone. The chain recombines TRBV5-5 with TRBJ1-1; D might be TRBD1 (6 bases). CDR3 length: 13 residues. Germline V gene lookup returns CDR1 SGHKS and CDR2 YYEKEE (reference sequence). The V gene lost 6 bases and the J gene lost 3 bases, with 12 bases spanning the gap. Here the CDR3 reads CASNIKGDTEAFF. CDR3 bases: TGTGCCAGCAACATTAAGGGGGACACTGAAGCTTTCTTT.

This chain joins TRBV7-9 and TRBJ2-7; no firm D call. Germline lookup yields CDR1 SEHNR and CDR2 FQNEAQ (reference sequence). This CDR3 has 14 amino acids. Trimming took 1 base from V and 2 from J, leaving 9 bases between them. The CDR3 bases are TGTGCCAGCAGCTTAGTGGCCTGGCCCTACGAGCAGTACTTC. Its translation: CASSLVAWPYEQYF. Filled out from reference TRBV7-9 and TRBJ2-7, the complete variable domain reads DTGVSQNPRHKITKRGQNVTFRCDPISEHNRLYWYRQTLGQGPEFLTYFQNEAQLEKSRLLSDRFSAERPKGSFSTLEIQRTEQGDSAMYLCASSLVAWPYEQYFGPGTRLTVT.

The rearrangement links TRBV27 to TRBJ1-6; perhaps TRBD1 as D (6 bases). CDR3 length: 17 amino acids. Trimming took off 5 bases at V and 9 bases at J, with 23 bases between the two ends. Germline assignment: CDR1 MNHEY and CDR2 SMNVEV (reference sequence). The CDR3 region has the DNA TGTGCCAGCAGTACAACCGGGACATCACTTGGGGGTTCACCCCTCCACTTT. Translated: CASSTTGTSLGGSPLHF.

This clone has a single count. V usage is TRBV19 and J usage is TRBJ1-5; maybe TRBD1 (5 bases). Trimming pared 2 bases from V and 0 bases from J, leaving 17 bases between. Germline CDR1 and CDR2: LNHDA and SQIVND (reference sequence). The CDR3 covers 18 residues. The CDR3: CASSISNLGRNSNQPQHF. DNA for the CDR3: TGTGCCAGTAGTATAAGCAACCTGGGGCGGAATAGCAATCAGCCCCAGCATTTT.

This rearrangement joins TRBV3-1 (or the pseudogene TRBV3-2) to TRBJ2-4; TRBD2 matches 10 bases. J lost 6 bases, V lost 1 base, and 9 bases had no gene match. CDR1 is LGHDT, CDR2 YNNKEL, per germline (reference sequence). The CDR3 totals 17 residues. The CDR3 DNA reads as TGTGCCAGCAGCCAAGTGCCAGCGGGAGGGCGGGGAAACATTCAGTACTTC. Amino acid sequence: CASSQVPAGGRGNIQYF.

This clone has a single count. This chain joins TRBV6-2 or TRBV6-3 and TRBJ1-2, with D maybe TRBD1 (6 bases). The CDR3 is 14 amino acids. Trimming pared 0 bases from V and 3 bases from J, leaving 8 bases between. In germline, CDR1 is MNHEY, CDR2 SVGEGT. CDR3 residues: CASSYSGQHYGYTF. As DNA, the CDR3 is TGTGCCAGCAGTTACTCAGGACAGCACTATGGCTACACCTTC.

The rearrangement uses TRBV6-5 and TRBJ2-1; D remains unclear. The germline CDR1 and CDR2 sequences are MNHEY and SVGAGI. The CDR3 contains 14 residues. V gave up 2 bases and J gave up 8 bases, with 13 bases separating them. CDR3 region: CASSYTPDSYEQFF. CDR3 coding DNA: TGTGCCAGCAGTTACACCCCTGACTCATATGAGCAGTTCTTC.

V gene TRBV4-3 combines with J gene TRBJ2-3; 7 nucleotides line up with TRBD2. Losses at the gene ends were 0 bases for V and 2 bases for J; bases not matched to a gene: 5. Per germline, CDR1 LGHNA and CDR2 YSLEER. This CDR3 comprises 16 residues. CDR3: CASSQDPSGNTDTQYF. The CDR3 DNA reads TGCGCCAGCAGCCAAGATCCCAGCGGGAACACAGATACGCAGTATTTT.

The chain joins TRBV7-9 to TRBJ2-7; TRBD2 matches at 9 bases. Trimming removed 1 base from V and 3 bases from J; junction bases left unmatched: 10. CDR1 and CDR2 from the germline V gene are SEHNR and FQNEAQ (reference sequence). This CDR3 has 17 amino acids. The CDR3 nucleotides are TGTGCCAGCAGCTTAGGTTGGGACGGGACTAGCTACTACGAGCAGTACTTC. It encodes CASSLGWDGTSYYEQYF.

This chain joins TRBV19 and TRBJ2-7; no firm D call. Germline CDR1 is LNHDA and CDR2 is SQIVND (reference sequence). There are 15 residues in the CDR3. V shed 6 bases and J shed 0 bases, with 15 bases lying between them. The CDR3: CASSRTLVSSYEQYF. The CDR3, as DNA: TGTGCCAGTAGCCGCACCCTAGTAAGCTCCTACGAGCAGTACTTC.

This clone appeared a single time. The V call is TRBV18, the J call TRBJ2-5; perhaps TRBD2 as D (7 bases). The germline V and J ends were trimmed by 3 bases and 1 base, with 18 bases remaining between them. Per germline, CDR1 KGHSH and CDR2 LQKENI. This CDR3 has 17 residues. The CDR3 here is CASSPAPQGLSQETQYF. Written as DNA, the CDR3 is TGTGCCAGCTCACCCGCCCCACAGGGACTAAGCCAAGAGACCCAGTACTTC.

The V call is TRBV27, the J call TRBJ1-1; perhaps TRBD1 as D (6 bases). Germline CDR1 is MNHEY and CDR2 is SMNVEV (reference sequence). The length of the CDR3 is 15 residues. Between the trimmed V and J ends, which lost 0 bases and 11 bases, there was a span of 19 bases. The CDR3 bases are TGTGCCAGCAGTTTATCTGGGGGCCGACCCCCCGGGGCTTTCTTT. Protein: CASSLSGGRPPGAFF.